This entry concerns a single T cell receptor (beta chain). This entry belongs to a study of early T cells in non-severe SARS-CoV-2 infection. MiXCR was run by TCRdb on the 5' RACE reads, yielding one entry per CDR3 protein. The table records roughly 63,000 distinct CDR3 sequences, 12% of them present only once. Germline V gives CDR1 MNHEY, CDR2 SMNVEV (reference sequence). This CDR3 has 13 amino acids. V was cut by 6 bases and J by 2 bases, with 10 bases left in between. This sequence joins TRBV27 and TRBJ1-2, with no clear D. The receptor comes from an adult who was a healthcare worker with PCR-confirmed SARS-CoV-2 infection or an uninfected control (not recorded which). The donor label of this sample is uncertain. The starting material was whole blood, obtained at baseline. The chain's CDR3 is CASSPTRNYGYTF. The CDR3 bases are TGTGCCAGCAGCCCTACAAGAAACTATGGCTACACCTTC.